The 11 T cell receptor beta chains below all came from one sample that was sequenced in a study of CD8 T cells in Susac syndrome. Random hexamers primed reverse transcription of 0.5 to 1 ug RNA. Each CDR3 protein gets one entry after TCRdb re-called the immunoSEQ multiplex PCR reads with MiXCR. The sample lists about 160,000 distinct CDR3 sequences; just over 90% were seen once. The sequenced sample was CD4+ T cells from PBMCs. The receptors derive from a human donor in good health.

The chain combines TRBV12-3 or TRBV12-4 with TRBJ1-2, with D uncertain. Trimming took 5 bases from V and 2 from J, leaving 12 bases between them. The CDR3 covers 14 residues. CDR3: CASSQTRENYGYTF. The CDR3 nucleotides are TGTGCCAGCAGTCAAACAAGGGAGAACTATGGCTACACCTTC.

This sequence joins TRBV6-1 and TRBJ1-5; D is perhaps TRBD1 (6 bases). V lost 6 bases and J 6 bases, leaving 21 bases between the germline ends. This CDR3 region has 16 residues. CDR1 and CDR2 (germline): MNHNS, SASEGT. This CDR3 is CASRKGTNPLGQPQHF. DNA of the CDR3: TGTGCCAGCAGGAAGGGGACAAACCCTTTAGGTCAGCCCCAGCATTTT.

J is TRBJ2-3 and V is TRBV29-1, with 9 bases that match TRBD2. The junction had 1 base not matched to a gene; V was cut back by 3 bases and J by 3 bases. The CDR3 contains 13 residues. Germline V CDR1 and CDR2: SQVTM, ANQGSEA. The CDR3 loop reads CSVDSGGTDTQYF. The CDR3 DNA reads as TGCAGCGTTGACAGCGGGGGGACAGATACGCAGTATTTT.

The chain links TRBV12-3 or TRBV12-4 to TRBJ2-6; D gene unclear. V lost 1 base and J 2 bases, leaving 6 bases between the germline ends. This CDR3 is built from 15 residues. Here the CDR3 DNA reads TGTGCCAGCAGTTTAGATCCTCCTGGGGCCAACGTCCTGACTTTC. This sequence encodes CASSLDPPGANVLTF.

The chain has TRBV21-1 and TRBJ2-7. TRBV21-1 is shown as a pseudogene. The CDR3 contains 14 residues. This CDR3 is CASSKRRESYEQYF. The CDR3 DNA sequence: TGTGCCAGCAGCAAAAGAAGGGAGTCCTACGAGCAGTACTTC.

The chain links TRBV3-1 to TRBJ1-1, with D unresolved. The CDR3 is made up of 14 amino acids. Germline CDR1 reads LGHDT; CDR2 reads YNNKEL (reference sequence). Trimming stripped 2 bases from V and 5 bases from J, with 12 bases between. The CDR3 reads CASSQFSLGTEAFF. In DNA, the CDR3 is TGTGCCAGCAGCCAATTCTCGCTTGGTACTGAAGCTTTCTTT.

The chain is built from TRBV20-1 and TRBJ2-5; 7 bases fit TRBD2. Germline V gives CDR1 DFQATT, CDR2 SNEGSKA (reference sequence). The CDR3 consists of 17 residues. V gave up 2 bases and J gave up 0 bases; unmatched junction bases: 12. CDR3 loop: CSARSRQSGGYQETQYF. The CDR3 coding sequence is TGCAGTGCTAGATCCCGACAATCCGGGGGGTACCAAGAGACCCAGTACTTC.

This clonotype was found once. The rearrangement joins TRBV7-2 to TRBJ2-3, with D perhaps matching TRBD1 or TRBD2 (5 bases each). Trimming removed 5 bases at V and 2 bases at J, with 17 bases between. The germline V gene encodes CDR1 SGHTA and CDR2 FQGNSA. The length of the CDR3 is 16 residues. CDR3 nucleotides: TGTGCCAGCAGCCTCCTCGGGGCTAAATTCACAGATACGCAGTATTTT. Translation gives CASSLLGAKFTDTQYF.

The chain has TRBV2 and TRBJ2-7; perhaps D is TRBD1 or TRBD2 (5 bases each). CDR3 length: 13 residues. Germline lookup yields CDR1 SNHLY and CDR2 FYNNEI. V shed 2 bases and J shed 6 bases, with 11 bases lying between them. The CDR3, as DNA: TGTGCCAGCAGTGAAACTACGGGGCTCGAGCAGTACTTC. Its translation: CASSETTGLEQYF.

The chain carries TRBV20-1 and TRBJ2-3, with TRBD1 matching 10 bases. Germline loops: CDR1 DFQATT, CDR2 SNEGSKA (reference sequence). This CDR3 is built from 15 residues. Trimming removed 6 bases from V and 4 bases from J; junction bases left unmatched: 10. Written as DNA, the CDR3 is TGCAGTGCACCCCCGGGACAGGGGTTACCAGATACGCAGTATTTT. Its translation is CSAPPGQGLPDTQYF.

The chain carries TRBV7-9 and TRBJ2-5; 7 nucleotides line up with TRBD2. The CDR3 runs 15 residues. The junction had 10 bases not matched to a gene; V was cut back by 7 bases and J by 2 bases. Germline V CDR1 and CDR2: SEHNR, FQNEAQ (reference sequence). This CDR3 reads CASTPWRGTQETQYF. The DNA for the CDR3 is TGTGCCAGCACCCCCTGGCGGGGGACTCAAGAGACCCAGTACTTC.